Below, 5 T cell receptor beta chains from the same sample are listed, as sequenced in a study of cytomegalovirus exposure and HLA in healthy donors (dated 2017 in TCRdb). The library relied on the immunoSEQ multiplex PCR assay. A mixture of 60 forward primers for TCR Vbeta segments and 13 reverse primers for TCR Jbeta segments was used in the multiplex PCR. TCRdb retrieved this table from immuneACCESS and kept in-frame rearrangements only. Not all clones are present; in checked studies, unresolved V genes account for under half, and no reason is known for the remainder. Counted in this sample were about 140,000 clones; about 80% of them appeared once. The ten largest account for around 1.9% of the sample. The specimen sequenced was PBMCs. Every receptor here comes from a woman aged 40 to 50 in good health and CMV-seronegative.

This clone was found once. V is TRBV9 and J is TRBJ2-1; 14 bases agree with TRBD2. The CDR3 sequence is 17 residues long. Trimming removed 3 bases from V and 2 bases from J; junction bases left unmatched: 4. The germline V gene encodes CDR1 SGDLS and CDR2 YYNGEE. CDR3 protein: CASSAGTSGSPYNEQFF. The CDR3 DNA reads as TGTGCCAGCAGCGCCGGGACTAGCGGGAGCCCCTACAATGAGCAGTTCTTC.

The V call is TRBV4-1, the J call TRBJ1-1; 7 bases match TRBD1. CDR3 length equals 15 residues. V trimming: 4 bases; J trimming: 7 bases; junction bases outside the gene matches: 12. CDR1 and CDR2 from the germline V gene are MGHRA and YSYEKL. The CDR3: CASSPFGQVVGEAFF. The CDR3 DNA is TGCGCCAGCAGCCCTTTCGGACAGGTGGTGGGTGAAGCTTTCTTT.

The genes are TRBV25-1 and TRBJ2-5, with 10 nucleotides matching TRBD1. The CDR3 is 14 amino acids. The ends lost 7 bases at V and 1 base at J; junction bases unmatched: 3. CDR1 and CDR2 from the germline V gene are MGHDK and SYGVNS. Here the CDR3 DNA reads TGTGCCAGCAAGGGGACAGGGGTCCAAGAGACCCAGTACTTC. This encodes CASKGTGVQETQYF. Variable domain in full (rest from reference TRBV25-1 and TRBJ2-5): EADIYQTPRYLVIGTGKKITLECSQTMGHDKMYWYQQDPGMELHLIHYSYGVNSTEKGDLSSESTVSRIRTEHFPLTLESARPSHTSQYLCASKGTGVQETQYFGPGTRLLVL.

This clone was counted a single time. J is TRBJ1-5 and V is TRBV15; 7 bases match TRBD1. Germline CDR1 reads LNHNV; CDR2 reads YYDKDF (reference sequence). CDR3 length: 17 residues. J was trimmed by 5 bases and V by 0 bases; bases with no gene match: 10. The CDR3 nucleotides are TGTGCCACCAGCAGAGATCAGGGACAGACCCGCTATCAGCCCCAGCATTTT. Its translation is CATSRDQGQTRYQPQHF.

This rearrangement joins TRBV29-1 to TRBJ1-2, with 12 bases that match TRBD1. Germline values: CDR1 SQVTM, CDR2 ANQGSEA. With 6 bases clipped from V and 4 bases from J, the junction kept 6 bases outside the gene matches. This CDR3 has 14 amino acids. The CDR3 coding sequence is TGCAGCGTGGGGGGGACAGGGGGCCGCTATGGCTACACCTTC. Its protein product is CSVGGTGGRYGYTF.